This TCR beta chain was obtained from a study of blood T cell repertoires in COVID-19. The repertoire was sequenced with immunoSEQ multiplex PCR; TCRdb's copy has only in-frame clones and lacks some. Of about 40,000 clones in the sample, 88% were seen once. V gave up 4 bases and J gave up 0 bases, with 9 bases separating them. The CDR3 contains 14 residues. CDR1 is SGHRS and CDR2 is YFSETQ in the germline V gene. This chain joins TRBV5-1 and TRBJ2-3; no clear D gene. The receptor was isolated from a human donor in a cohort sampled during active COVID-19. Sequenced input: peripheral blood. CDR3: CASSPDLSTDTQYF. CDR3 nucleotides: TGCGCCAGCAGCCCCGACTTGAGCACAGATACGCAGTATTTT.